The sequence of this T cell receptor (beta chain) was determined in a study of cytomegalovirus exposure and HLA in healthy donors. Regarding the study as a whole: A later analysis showed HLA-associated TCR beta chains outstripping equally common others in clonal expansion.

In this sample, this clone turned up once. The antigen remains unidentified. CDR1 is LGHNA, CDR2 YSLEER, per germline. The length of the CDR3 is 14 residues. J gave up 7 bases and V 1 base, and 1 base lay outside the gene matches. Both 60 Vbeta primers and 13 Jbeta primers went into the PCR. This table comes from immunoSEQ multiplex PCR, and its TCRdb copy is limited to in-frame clones, with some not included. The repertoire holds about 160,000 clones, around 80% seen once, with 2.5% in the top ten. Specimen: PBMCs. The V gene is TRBV4-3, the J gene TRBJ1-6, with 7 positions matching TRBD1. The source is a female donor in good health and CMV-seronegative. The CDR3 protein is CASSQVQGNSPLHF. In DNA, the CDR3 is TGCGCCAGCAGCCAAGTACAGGGGAATTCACCCCTCCACTTT.